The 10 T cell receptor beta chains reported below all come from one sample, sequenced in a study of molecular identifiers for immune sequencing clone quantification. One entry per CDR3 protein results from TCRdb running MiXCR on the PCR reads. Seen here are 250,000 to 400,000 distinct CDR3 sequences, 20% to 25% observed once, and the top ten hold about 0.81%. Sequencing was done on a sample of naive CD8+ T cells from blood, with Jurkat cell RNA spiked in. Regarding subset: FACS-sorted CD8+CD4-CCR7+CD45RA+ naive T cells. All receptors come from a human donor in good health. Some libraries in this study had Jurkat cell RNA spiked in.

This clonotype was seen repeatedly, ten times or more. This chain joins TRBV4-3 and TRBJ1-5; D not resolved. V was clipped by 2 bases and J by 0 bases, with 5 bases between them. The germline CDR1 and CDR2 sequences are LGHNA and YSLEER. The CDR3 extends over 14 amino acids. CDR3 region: CASSQLYSNQPQHF. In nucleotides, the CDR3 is TGCGCCAGCAGCCAACTTTATAGCAATCAGCCCCAGCATTTT.

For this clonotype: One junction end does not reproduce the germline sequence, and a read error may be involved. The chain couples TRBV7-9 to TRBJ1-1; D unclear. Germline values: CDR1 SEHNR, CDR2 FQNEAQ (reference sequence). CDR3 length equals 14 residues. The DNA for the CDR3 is TGTGCCAGCAGCTCACCGAACGGGGTGACTGAAGCTTCCTTT. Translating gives CASSSPNGVTEASF.

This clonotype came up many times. The DNA of the CDR3 is TGTGCCAGCAGCTTACAGGGGACGGGCAATCAGCCCCAGCATTTT. This gives the protein CASSLQGTGNQPQHF. This chain links TRBV13 with TRBJ1-5; TRBD1 is a possible D gene (6 bases). Germline V CDR1 and CDR2: PRHDT, FYEKMQ (reference sequence). V was shortened by 2 bases and J by 2 bases, with 10 bases between the two germline ends. The CDR3 contains 15 residues. Combining the CDR3 with reference TRBV13 and TRBJ1-5 gives the whole variable domain AAGVIQSPRHLIKEKRETATLKCYPIPRHDTVYWYQQGPGQDPQFLISFYEKMQSDKGSIPDRFSAQQFSDYHSELNMSSLELGDSALYFCASSLQGTGNQPQHFGDGTRLSIL.

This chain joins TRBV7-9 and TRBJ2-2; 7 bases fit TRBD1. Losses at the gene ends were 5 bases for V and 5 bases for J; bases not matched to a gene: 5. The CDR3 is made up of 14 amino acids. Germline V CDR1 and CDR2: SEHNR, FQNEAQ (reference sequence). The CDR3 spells CASSHPTGTGELFF. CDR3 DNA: TGTGCCAGCAGCCACCCGACAGGGACCGGGGAGCTGTTTTTT.

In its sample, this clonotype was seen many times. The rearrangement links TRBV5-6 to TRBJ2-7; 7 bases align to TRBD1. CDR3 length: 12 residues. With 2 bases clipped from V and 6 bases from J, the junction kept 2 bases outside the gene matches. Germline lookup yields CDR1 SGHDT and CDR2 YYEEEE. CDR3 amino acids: CASSFGQAEQYF. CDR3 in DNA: TGTGCCAGCAGCTTTGGACAGGCCGAGCAGTACTTC.

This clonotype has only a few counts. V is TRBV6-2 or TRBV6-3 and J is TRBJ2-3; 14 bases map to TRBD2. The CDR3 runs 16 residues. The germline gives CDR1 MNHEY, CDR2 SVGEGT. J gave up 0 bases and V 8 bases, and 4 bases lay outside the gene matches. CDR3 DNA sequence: TGTGCCAGCGGACTAGCGGGGGGCGCTAGCACAGATACGCAGTATTTT. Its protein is CASGLAGGASTDTQYF.

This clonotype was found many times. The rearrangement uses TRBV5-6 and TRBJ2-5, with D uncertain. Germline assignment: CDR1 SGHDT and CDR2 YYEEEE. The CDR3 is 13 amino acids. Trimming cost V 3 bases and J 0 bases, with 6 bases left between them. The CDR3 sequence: CASSSKYQETQYF. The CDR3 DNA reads TGTGCCAGCAGCTCTAAGTACCAAGAGACCCAGTACTTC.

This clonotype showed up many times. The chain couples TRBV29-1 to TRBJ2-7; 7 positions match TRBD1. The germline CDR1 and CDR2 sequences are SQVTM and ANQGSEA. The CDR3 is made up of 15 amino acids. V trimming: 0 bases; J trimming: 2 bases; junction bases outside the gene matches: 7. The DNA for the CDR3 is TGCAGCGTTGAAGAGCCCGGACAGGTACCCTACGAGCAGTACTTC. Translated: CSVEEPGQVPYEQYF.

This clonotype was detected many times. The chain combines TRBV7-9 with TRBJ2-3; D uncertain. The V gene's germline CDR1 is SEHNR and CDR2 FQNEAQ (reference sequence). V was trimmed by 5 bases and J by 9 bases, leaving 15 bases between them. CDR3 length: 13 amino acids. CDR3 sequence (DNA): TGTGCCAGCAGCGACGGGCCCGGCGAGACGCAGTATTTT. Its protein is CASSDGPGETQYF.

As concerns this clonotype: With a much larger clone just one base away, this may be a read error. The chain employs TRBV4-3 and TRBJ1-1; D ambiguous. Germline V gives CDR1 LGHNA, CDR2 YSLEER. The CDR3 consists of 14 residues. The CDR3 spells CASSQVLGNAEAFF. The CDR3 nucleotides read TGCGCCAGCAGCCAAGTTCTGGGGAACGCTGAAGCTTTCTTT.